A single sample gave rise to the 14 T cell receptor beta chains below, sequenced in a study of graft-versus-host responses after intestinal transplantation. No cognate antigen is known for these TCRs. The data were produced by immunoSEQ multiplex PCR, yet TCRdb's version contains in-frame clones alone and is incomplete. The top ten clones hold roughly 0.83% of a sample with roughly 81,000 clones, roughly 85% of them seen once. The sample consisted of unstimulated CD4+ T cells sorted from spleen or lymph node cells, taken before intestinal transplant. These receptor sequences come from a human donor who received an intestinal transplant.

This chain links TRBV4-1 with TRBJ2-7; TRBD1 might be the D (6 bases). With 0 bases removed from V and 5 bases from J, the gap between germline ends came to 11 bases. The length of the CDR3 is 14 residues. Per the germline V gene, CDR1 is MGHRA and CDR2 is YSYEKL. The CDR3 bases are TGCGCCAGCAGCCAAGATCGACAGGCCCACGAGCAGTACTTC. Its translation: CASSQDRQAHEQYF.

The chain is built from TRBV5-4 and TRBJ2-7, with D maybe TRBD2 (7 bases). The germline CDR1 and CDR2 sequences are SGHNT and YYREEE (reference sequence). CDR3 length: 15 amino acids. V shed 4 bases and J shed 4 bases, with 18 bases lying between them. The CDR3 reads CASSLRGAWRYEQYF. For the CDR3, the DNA is TGTGCCAGCAGCCTTCGGGGGGCCTGGCGGTACGAGCAGTACTTC.

V and J are TRBV28 and TRBJ2-7; 9 bases line up with TRBD2. J gave up 4 bases and V 5 bases, and 9 bases lay outside the gene matches. Germline V gene lookup returns CDR1 MDHEN and CDR2 SYDVKM. The CDR3 runs to 15 residues. This CDR3 reads CASSEAGGFGYEQYF. The CDR3 nucleotides are TGTGCCAGCAGTGAGGCGGGGGGGTTTGGTTACGAGCAGTACTTC.

V and J are TRBV27 and TRBJ2-3; weak D call: TRBD2 (6 bases). CDR3 length: 15 residues. Trimming took off 4 bases at V and 4 bases at J, with 15 bases between the two ends. Germline CDR1 MNHEY, CDR2 SMNVEV (reference sequence). The CDR3 DNA sequence: TGTGCCAGCAGTTCGCGGGGCCCCGGGGCAGATACGCAGTATTTT. Its translation is CASSSRGPGADTQYF.

The genes are TRBV7-9 and TRBJ1-4; 8 bases match TRBD1. Germline values: CDR1 SEHNR, CDR2 FQNEAQ (reference sequence). V gave up 3 bases and J gave up 2 bases; unmatched junction bases: 8. The CDR3 consists of 17 residues. The CDR3 DNA reads as TGTGCCAGCAGCTTTCGGACAGGGATCGGTACTAATGAAAAACTGTTTTTT. Translating it yields CASSFRTGIGTNEKLFF.

About this clone itself: Relative to the germline gene, one junction end is altered; a read error may explain this. The rearrangement links TRBV4-2 to TRBJ2-2; tentative D call: TRBD2 (6 bases). The CDR3 spans 15 residues. Germline CDR1 reads LGHNA; CDR2 reads YNFKEQ. CDR3 in amino acids: CASSREGGFTGGLFF. Here the CDR3 DNA reads TGTGCCAGCAGCCGAGAGGGTGGGTTCACCGGGGGGCTGTTTTTT.

This clone was seen once. Here the CDR3 reads CASSLVGASTDTQYF. The CDR3 DNA sequence: TGCGCCAGCAGCTTGGTAGGAGCTAGCACAGATACGCAGTATTTT. The chain is built from TRBV5-1 and TRBJ2-3; D is uncertain. The CDR3 has 15 amino acids. V lost 0 bases and J 0 bases, leaving 8 bases between the germline ends. Germline-derived CDR1 and CDR2 are SGHRS and YFSETQ.

V is TRBV28 and J is TRBJ1-3, with TRBD1 matching over 8 bases. This CDR3 is built from 15 residues. V trimming: 7 bases; J trimming: 0 bases; junction bases outside the gene matches: 5. Germline V gives CDR1 MDHEN, CDR2 SYDVKM. The CDR3 coding sequence is TGTGCCAGCATCCTGACAGGGGCCTCTGGAAACACCATATATTTT. It codes for CASILTGASGNTIYF.

V is TRBV6-1 and J is TRBJ2-5, with TRBD2 matching 8 bases. V trimming: 2 bases; J trimming: 5 bases; junction bases outside the gene matches: 4. In germline, CDR1 is MNHNS, CDR2 SASEGT. This CDR3 comprises 14 residues. CDR3 amino acids: CASSERGGGETQYF. For the CDR3, the DNA is TGTGCCAGCAGTGAACGGGGGGGAGGGGAGACCCAGTACTTC.

The chain joins TRBV10-1 to TRBJ1-1; 7 nucleotides agree with TRBD1. This CDR3 has 14 residues. Germline CDR1 and CDR2: WNHNN and SYGVQD (reference sequence). After removal of 1 base from V and 3 bases from J, the junction contained 2 bases not matched to a gene. The CDR3 spells CASSECRGYTEAFF. CDR3 coding DNA: TGCGCCAGCAGTGAGTGCAGGGGGTACACTGAAGCTTTCTTT.

The CDR3 sequence: CATSRDRFYEQYF. DNA of the CDR3: TGTGCCACCAGCAGAGACAGGTTTTACGAGCAGTACTTC. The chain uses TRBV15 and TRBJ2-7; D gene unclear. CDR3 size: 13 residues. The germline gives CDR1 LNHNV, CDR2 YYDKDF (reference sequence). V was pared by 0 bases and J by 4 bases, with 7 bases between.

CDR3 residues: CASSVDGPNTEAFF. The CDR3, as DNA: TGTGCCAGTAGCGTAGATGGGCCGAACACTGAAGCTTTCTTT. The chain recombines TRBV19 with TRBJ1-1; D not resolved. The V end lost 6 bases, the J end lost 1 base, and 12 bases lay between the germline ends. CDR3 size: 14 residues. Germline-derived CDR1 and CDR2 are LNHDA and SQIVND (reference sequence).

The chain carries TRBV7-2 and TRBJ2-1, with D possibly being TRBD1 (6 bases). The length of the CDR3 is 14 residues. V lost 4 bases and J 3 bases, leaving 10 bases between the germline ends. Germline assignment: CDR1 SGHTA and CDR2 FQGNSA. The chain's CDR3 is CASSSRGFYNEQFF. The CDR3 DNA is TGTGCCAGCAGCTCCAGGGGCTTCTACAATGAGCAGTTCTTC.

The CDR3, as DNA: TGTGCCAGCAGCCGTGCTATGCGTCAGGGAGCTTTCTTT. Protein product: CASSRAMRQGAFF. The rearrangement joins TRBV28 to TRBJ1-1, with a possible D match to TRBD1 (5 bases). V was shortened by 6 bases and J by 10 bases, with 18 bases between the two germline ends. The CDR3 sequence is 13 residues long. The germline gives CDR1 MDHEN, CDR2 SYDVKM.